Listed here are 21 T cell receptor beta chains from one sample, sequenced in a study of T cells in Graves' hyperthyroidism and ophthalmopathy (dated by TCRdb to the late 2010s). Libraries came from multiplex PCR. The run used an Illumina HiSeq 2000. The TCR beta CDR3 regions were amplified from the RNA transcripts. A first-round RT-PCR of the TCR CDR3 used the HTBI primer set with the Qiagen OneStep RT-PCR kit. Using fastp trimming at Q25 and MiXCR clonotype assembly, TCRdb reanalyzed the public sequencing data and kept in-frame beta chains. Every entry covers one CDR3 protein and lists the most common genes and DNA from its rows. Within this sample are under 400,000 distinct CDR3 sequences, with roughly 25% of them counted one time only. Of the sample, less than 75% is held by the ten largest clones. The source material was blood. These receptors were obtained from a man aged 50-60 years with Graves' hyperthyroidism.

The rearrangement uses TRBV4-2 and TRBJ2-7, with D maybe TRBD2 (5 bases). Trimming cost V 4 bases and J 4 bases, with 20 bases left between them. The CDR3 loop spans 16 amino acids. Germline V gives CDR1 LGHNA, CDR2 YNFKEQ. CDR3 sequence reads: CASSRSDGITLYEQYF. The CDR3 region has the DNA TGTGCCAGCAGCCGAAGCGACGGGATTACCCTATACGAGCAGTACTTC.

This clonotype was seen more than once but under ten times. The genes are TRBV20-1 and TRBJ2-7, with D maybe TRBD2 (5 bases). There are 11 residues in the CDR3. V lost 6 bases and J 6 bases, leaving 12 bases between the germline ends. Germline CDR1 reads DFQATT; CDR2 reads SNEGSKA (reference sequence). The CDR3 DNA follows: TGCAGTGCCCTCGGGGTCGGCGAGCAGTACTTC. It specifies CSALGVGEQYF.

Ten or more counts support this clonotype. A much larger clone differs from this one at a single base, so this may be a read error. The V call is TRBV7-9, the J call TRBJ1-1; perhaps TRBD1 as D (5 bases). This CDR3 is 13 amino acids long. Trimming shortened V by 1 base and J by 3 bases, and 6 bases separated the two germline ends. Per the germline V gene, CDR1 is SEHNR and CDR2 is FQNEAQ (reference sequence). The CDR3 DNA follows: TGTGCCAGCAGCTTAGAACAGGACACTGAAGCTTTCTTT. It codes for CASSLEQDTEAFF.

This clonotype has a count of ten or more. This chain joins TRBV7-2 and TRBJ1-2; no definite D call. Trimming shortened V by 5 bases and J by 6 bases, and 16 bases separated the two germline ends. Germline assignment: CDR1 SGHTA and CDR2 FQGNSA. This CDR3 is built from 14 residues. CDR3 coding DNA: TGTGCCAGCAGCCCAGCGCCGGGAAGCAATGGCTACACCTTC. Translated, it gives CASSPAPGSNGYTF.

This clonotype was found many times. The chain carries TRBV28 and TRBJ2-7; 10 nucleotides align to TRBD1. The V gene end was trimmed by 3 bases and the J gene end by 0 bases; junction bases not matched to a gene: 8. Germline CDR1 is MDHEN and CDR2 is SYDVKM. The length of the CDR3 is 17 residues. CDR3 coding DNA: TGTGCCAGCAGTTTGGTCCCGGGACAGGGGTCCTCCTACGAGCAGTACTTC. Residues: CASSLVPGQGSSYEQYF.

The gene calls are TRBV29-1 and TRBJ2-5; perhaps D is TRBD1 or TRBD2 (5 bases each). Per germline, CDR1 SQVTM and CDR2 ANQGSEA. V gave up 2 bases and J gave up 5 bases, with 15 bases separating them. The CDR3 has 14 amino acids. Here the CDR3 reads CSVESGTQRETQYF. CDR3 coding DNA: TGCAGCGTTGAATCCGGGACCCAGAGGGAGACCCAGTACTTC.

This clonotype has more than one count but fewer than ten. The chain links TRBV30 to TRBJ1-1; 8 bases fit TRBD1. Germline V gives CDR1 GTSNPN, CDR2 SVGIG (reference sequence). The ends lost 2 bases at V and 5 bases at J; junction bases unmatched: 7. The CDR3 extends over 14 amino acids. CDR3 amino acids: CAWSFGQGFTEAFF. CDR3 sequence (DNA): TGTGCCTGGAGTTTCGGACAGGGCTTTACTGAAGCTTTCTTT.

This clonotype appeared a few times. The genes are TRBV13 and TRBJ2-7; TRBD1 is a possible D gene (6 bases). The DNA end favors TRBJ2-1, so the J call may be wrong. Germline values: CDR1 PRHDT, CDR2 FYEKMQ (reference sequence). This CDR3 spans 16 amino acids. The CDR3 region is CASSLGSGELSYEQFF. Written as DNA, the CDR3 is TGTGCCAGCAGTCTAGGGTCAGGGGAACTCTCCTACGAGCAGTTCTTC.

This clonotype was detected only a few times. The chain recombines TRBV5-1 with TRBJ2-5; a weak D match, TRBD2 (5 bases). The V gene lost 0 bases and the J gene lost 2 bases, with 8 bases spanning the gap. Germline V gene lookup returns CDR1 SGHRS and CDR2 YFSETQ. The CDR3 is made up of 14 amino acids. The CDR3 DNA is TGCGCCAGCAGCTTGGAGGACTCACAAGAGACCCAGTACTTC. Translating gives CASSLEDSQETQYF.

The chain employs TRBV2 and TRBJ2-2; 7 bases are shared with TRBD1. V trimming: 4 bases; J trimming: 2 bases; junction bases outside the gene matches: 7. The CDR3 has 16 amino acids. Germline-derived CDR1 and CDR2 are SNHLY and FYNNEI. Here the CDR3 reads CASSAVWTGNTGELFF. In DNA form, the CDR3 reads TGTGCCAGCAGTGCTGTCTGGACAGGAAACACCGGGGAGCTGTTTTTT.

This clonotype was found many times. V and J are TRBV12-3 or TRBV12-4 and TRBJ1-1, with a tentative D call TRBD1 (5 bases). The CDR3 loop spans 13 amino acids. V lost 6 bases, J lost 1 base, and 9 bases lay in between. CDR3 residues: CASSLTGNTEAFF. In DNA, the CDR3 is TGTGCCAGCAGCCTTACAGGGAACACTGAAGCTTTCTTT.

About this clonotype: A junction boundary mismatches the germline segment, possibly from a read error. The rearrangement joins TRBV27 to TRBJ2-3; 7 bases line up with TRBD2. Germline lookup yields CDR1 MNHEY and CDR2 SMNVEV (reference sequence). The CDR3 runs 13 residues. The CDR3 coding sequence is TGTGCCACCAGTTGGGGGGGAACAGATACGCAGTATTTT. Translating gives CATSWGGTDTQYF.

The V gene is TRBV7-2, the J gene TRBJ2-3; 7 bases map to TRBD1. Per the germline V gene, CDR1 is SGHTA and CDR2 is FQGNSA. The CDR3 covers 15 residues. After removal of 2 bases from V and 2 bases from J, the junction contained 4 bases not matched to a gene. CDR3 in DNA: TGTGCCAGCAGCTTATCGGGACAGACCACAGATACGCAGTATTTT. Translation gives CASSLSGQTTDTQYF.

V usage is TRBV18 and J usage is TRBJ2-7, with 7 positions matching TRBD2. V gave up 4 bases and J gave up 6 bases; unmatched junction bases: 9. The CDR3 has 14 residues. CDR1 and CDR2 (germline): KGHSH, LQKENI. CDR3 amino acids: CASSRQGGVAEQYF. The CDR3 coding sequence is TGTGCCAGCTCACGCCAGGGAGGGGTTGCCGAGCAGTACTTC.

This chain uses TRBV7-3 with TRBJ2-3; 9 bases match TRBD2. The CDR3 runs to 16 residues. J lost 2 bases, V lost 4 bases, and 7 bases had no gene match. Germline V gene sequence: CDR1 SGHTA, CDR2 FQGTGA. For the CDR3, the DNA is TGTGCCAGCAGCTCCGTTAGCGGGAGTGACACAGATACGCAGTATTTT. It translates to CASSSVSGSDTDTQYF.

V and J are TRBV20-1 and TRBJ2-1; 11 bases map to TRBD2. Trimming removed 5 bases from V and 2 bases from J; junction bases left unmatched: 2. This CDR3 comprises 14 residues. CDR1 and CDR2 from the germline V gene are DFQATT and SNEGSKA (reference sequence). CDR3 region: CSAVAGGPYNEQFF. The CDR3 DNA reads as TGCAGTGCTGTAGCGGGAGGGCCCTACAATGAGCAGTTCTTC.

Notes on this clonotype: A much bigger clone sits one base away, suggesting this may be a read error. This rearrangement joins TRBV24-1 to TRBJ2-7; the D gene could be TRBD1 or TRBD2 (5 bases each). The length of the CDR3 is 15 residues. Trimming cost V 0 bases and J 7 bases, with 15 bases left between them. Germline CDR1 and CDR2: KGHDR and SFDVKD. The CDR3 nucleotides are TGTGCCACCAGTGATTTGAAGGGGACGGACAATGAGCAGTACTTC. It is translated as CATSDLKGTDNEQYF.

This chain connects TRBV5-5 to TRBJ1-1; D remains unclear. CDR1 is SGHKS and CDR2 is YYEKEE in the germline V gene (reference sequence). The V end was cut by 2 bases, the J end by 7 bases, with 18 bases between. CDR3 length: 15 residues. Written as DNA, the CDR3 is TGTGCCAGCAGCTTTGTCACTCCTGGGCAGAATGAAGCTTTCTTT. Encoded protein: CASSFVTPGQNEAFF.

In this sample, this clonotype turned up many times. V gene TRBV11-2 combines with J gene TRBJ2-5; D is unresolved. This CDR3 region has 15 residues. The germline V and J ends were trimmed by 0 bases and 2 bases, with 10 bases remaining between them. Germline CDR1 and CDR2: SGHAT and FQNNGV. The CDR3 protein is CASSLDPRYQETQYF. The CDR3 coding sequence is TGTGCCAGCAGCTTAGATCCCAGGTATCAAGAGACCCAGTACTTC.

This clonotype was observed many times. One end of the junction is discordant with germline, which a read error may explain. The rearrangement uses TRBV7-2 and TRBJ2-5; 7 bases match TRBD1. This CDR3 spans 18 amino acids. The germline V gene has CDR1 SGHTA and CDR2 FQGNSA. The CDR3 is CASSERPRGRSGQKTQYF. As DNA, the CDR3 is TGTGCCAGCAGCGAGCGGCCTAGGGGGCGAAGTGGCCAAAAGACCCAGTACTTC.

This clonotype was seen a few times. V gene TRBV19 combines with J gene TRBJ2-5; possibly TRBD1 or TRBD2 for D (5 bases each). This CDR3 comprises 12 residues. The V gene lost 7 bases and the J gene lost 5 bases, with 11 bases spanning the gap. CDR1 is LNHDA, CDR2 SQIVND, per germline (reference sequence). CDR3: CASKGRGETQYF. The CDR3 DNA reads as TGTGCCAGTAAGGGGAGAGGGGAGACCCAGTACTTC.